Each of the 29 T cell receptor beta chains below was sequenced from the same sample in a study of naive and memory T cell subsets. General study results and limits: Naive repertoires, especially CD8, held a few larger clonotypes, possibly memory cells re-expressing CD45RA.

Two oligonucleotides, mixed equimolar, formed the beta constant-region primer covering TRBC1 and TRBC2. The ligated cDNA underwent four PCR rounds using SP2 and nested alpha and beta constant-region primers. TCRdb reprocessed the UMI-ligation and nested PCR reads via MiXCR and lists one record per CDR3 protein. The data contain about 150,000 distinct CDR3 sequences, approximately 24% of them seen just once; the ten biggest clones take up 0.085% to 0.11%. Their specific antigens are unknown. Sequenced sample: naive CD4+ T cells from blood. These receptors were taken from a human donor in good health.

The DNA for the CDR3 is TGTGCCAGCAGCTTTACCCCCACCTGGACCGCTCCCGGGGAGCTGTTTTTT. Amino acids: CASSFTPTWTAPGELFF. V gene TRBV28 combines with J gene TRBJ2-2; no firm D call. Germline CDR1 is MDHEN and CDR2 is SYDVKM. There are 17 residues in the CDR3. The V and J ends lost 6 bases and 6 bases respectively, with 23 bases between them.

This clonotype appeared a few times. The chain has TRBV10-3 and TRBJ2-2; 11 nucleotides agree with TRBD2. Germline V gives CDR1 ENHRY, CDR2 SYGVKD. V trimming: 3 bases; J trimming: 4 bases; junction bases outside the gene matches: 4. CDR3 length: 16 residues. The CDR3, as DNA: TGTGCCATCAGTGAAACTAGCGGGAGTGGCACCGGGGAGCTGTTTTTT. It yields the protein CAISETSGSGTGELFF.

In its sample, this clonotype was seen a few times. This chain joins TRBV28 and TRBJ1-5; weak D call: TRBD1 (6 bases). This CDR3 spans 16 amino acids. Trimming took 7 bases from V and 1 from J, leaving 17 bases between them. The germline V gene has CDR1 MDHEN and CDR2 SYDVKM. In DNA form, the CDR3 reads TGTGCCAGCAATAGGGGGAAGGTTTGGAGCAATCAGCCCCAGCATTTT. Encoded protein: CASNRGKVWSNQPQHF.

This clonotype has more than one count but fewer than ten. This chain links TRBV29-1 with TRBJ1-2; 7 bases align to TRBD1. CDR1 is SQVTM and CDR2 is ANQGSEA in the germline V gene. The CDR3 has 12 residues. V gave up 8 bases and J gave up 0 bases; unmatched junction bases: 3. CDR3 bases: TGCAGCTCAGGGGGGGCTAACTATGGCTACACCTTC. It encodes CSSGGANYGYTF. Complete variable domain (other parts from reference TRBV29-1 and TRBJ1-2): SAVISQKPSRDICQRGTSLTIQCQVDSQVTMMFWYRQQPGQSLTLIATANQGSEATYESGFVIDKFPISRPNLTFSTLTVSNMSPEDSSIYLCSSGGANYGYTFGSGTRLTVV.

The chain uses TRBV20-1 and TRBJ2-7, with TRBD2 matching 9 bases. Trimming at V came to 0 bases and at J to 4 bases, leaving 7 bases not matched to a gene. Per the germline V gene, CDR1 is DFQATT and CDR2 is SNEGSKA (reference sequence). The CDR3 sequence is 15 residues long. CDR3 in amino acids: CSARDSRTSAYEQYF. The CDR3 DNA sequence: TGCAGTGCTAGAGATTCTCGGACTAGCGCATACGAGCAGTACTTC.

This clonotype has only a few counts. CDR3 sequence: CASSLARGEAKNIQYF. The CDR3 coding sequence is TGTGCCAGCAGCTTGGCTAGGGGGGAAGCCAAAAACATTCAGTACTTC. The chain has TRBV7-8 and TRBJ2-4; D is possibly TRBD1 or TRBD2 (6 bases each). The V and J ends lost 3 bases and 0 bases respectively, with 12 bases between them. Germline-derived CDR1 and CDR2 are SGHVS and FQNEAQ. The CDR3 contains 16 residues.

This clonotype turned up a few times. The chain combines TRBV7-2 with TRBJ1-5, with 9 bases that match TRBD1. The CDR3 consists of 16 residues. The junction had 8 bases not matched to a gene; V was cut back by 5 bases and J by 3 bases. Germline V CDR1 and CDR2: SGHTA, FQGNSA. The CDR3 DNA reads as TGTGCCAGCAGCCAGGACAGGGGCGGGGTCAATCAGCCCCAGCATTTT. Protein sequence: CASSQDRGGVNQPQHF.

V and J are TRBV24-1 and TRBJ2-1; 9 nucleotides match TRBD1. The CDR3 is 15 residues long. The V and J ends lost 6 bases and 1 base, in that order; junction bases with no gene match: 3. The germline V gene has CDR1 KGHDR and CDR2 SFDVKD. The CDR3 region has the DNA TGTGCCACCAGTTCACAGGGGGCATCCTACAATGAGCAGTTCTTC. Its translation: CATSSQGASYNEQFF.

The rearrangement joins TRBV9 to TRBJ1-1; the D gene is possibly TRBD1 (6 bases). CDR3 length: 17 amino acids. Trimming took 0 bases from V and 6 from J, leaving 21 bases between them. Germline CDR1 and CDR2: SGDLS and YYNGEE. This chain's CDR3 is CASSVGGAPGMGAEAFF. The DNA of the CDR3 is TGTGCCAGCAGCGTAGGGGGGGCTCCCGGAATGGGCGCTGAAGCTTTCTTT.

This clonotype has a handful of counts. The chain is built from TRBV20-1 and TRBJ2-1; D possibly corresponds to TRBD2 (6 bases). Germline CDR1 reads DFQATT; CDR2 reads SNEGSKA (reference sequence). The V gene lost 1 base and the J gene lost 4 bases, with 14 bases spanning the gap. CDR3 length equals 15 residues. CDR3 region: CSARAGAPLYNEQFF. The CDR3 DNA reads as TGCAGTGCTAGAGCGGGAGCTCCTTTGTACAATGAGCAGTTCTTC.

This clonotype turned up a few times. The chain joins TRBV7-9 to TRBJ1-1; 8 bases are a match to TRBD1. Germline assignment: CDR1 SEHNR and CDR2 FQNEAQ (reference sequence). Losses at the gene ends were 5 bases for V and 5 bases for J; bases not matched to a gene: 10. This CDR3 region has 15 residues. Here the CDR3 reads CASSHMNRGVTEAFF. The CDR3 DNA sequence: TGTGCCAGCAGCCATATGAACAGGGGGGTGACTGAAGCTTTCTTT.

This clonotype was seen more than once but under ten times. This chain connects TRBV20-1 to TRBJ2-3; 9 bases map to TRBD2. Per the germline V gene, CDR1 is DFQATT and CDR2 is SNEGSKA (reference sequence). The junction had 4 bases not matched to a gene; V was cut back by 8 bases and J by 4 bases. The CDR3 spans 12 residues. CDR3 sequence: CSKREDADTQYF. CDR3 nucleotide sequence: TGCAGTAAGCGGGAGGACGCAGATACGCAGTATTTT.

The chain has TRBV19 and TRBJ1-5; no clear D gene. Germline CDR1 is LNHDA and CDR2 is SQIVND (reference sequence). The CDR3 has 12 amino acids. V lost 7 bases to trimming and J lost 3 bases, with 7 bases between them. Written as DNA, the CDR3 is TGTGCCAGTAACAGCCCCAATCAGCCCCAGCATTTT. Its translation: CASNSPNQPQHF.

The J gene is TRBJ1-5, the V gene TRBV7-2; D not resolved. Deletions cut 4 bases from V and 5 bases from J, with 6 bases between. There are 12 residues in the CDR3. The germline V gene encodes CDR1 SGHTA and CDR2 FQGNSA. The CDR3 DNA reads as TGTGCCAGCAGCTCCGACTATCAGCCCCAGCATTTT. It yields the protein CASSSDYQPQHF.

This clonotype occurred a few times. V and J are TRBV28 and TRBJ2-7; D perhaps matches TRBD2 (6 bases). From germline, CDR1 is MDHEN and CDR2 SYDVKM. V lost 6 bases to trimming and J lost 2 bases, with 17 bases between them. The CDR3 extends over 15 amino acids. DNA of the CDR3: TGTGCCAGCAGATCAGGCGGGAAAGACGCCTACGAGCAGTACTTC. This translates into CASRSGGKDAYEQYF.

A few counts support this clonotype. The J gene is TRBJ2-2, the V gene TRBV30; perhaps TRBD2 as D (6 bases). Germline loops: CDR1 GTSNPN, CDR2 SVGIG (reference sequence). Trimming removed 5 bases at V and 6 bases at J, with 10 bases between. The CDR3 covers 12 residues. The chain's CDR3 is CAWFPGAGELFF. The CDR3, as DNA: TGTGCCTGGTTTCCGGGGGCCGGGGAGCTGTTTTTT.

The chain carries TRBV12-3 or TRBV12-4 and TRBJ2-1; the match to TRBD1 covers 7 bases. J was trimmed by 8 bases and V by 3 bases; bases with no gene match: 7. The CDR3 length is 14 residues. The CDR3 loop is CASSFRQGADEQFF. CDR3 DNA sequence: TGTGCCAGCAGTTTCAGACAGGGAGCCGATGAGCAGTTCTTC.

This clonotype was observed a handful of times. This chain connects TRBV20-1 to TRBJ2-5; 9 nucleotides line up with TRBD1. Germline-derived CDR1 and CDR2 are DFQATT and SNEGSKA (reference sequence). The CDR3 runs 15 residues. The trim removed 5 bases at V and 3 bases at J, leaving 10 bases unmatched. The CDR3 is CSAARRDRVEETQYF. The CDR3 DNA follows: TGCAGTGCTGCTCGCCGGGACAGGGTGGAAGAGACCCAGTACTTC.

This clonotype has only a few counts. The rearrangement links TRBV18 to TRBJ2-3; D gene ambiguous. Germline V gene lookup returns CDR1 KGHSH and CDR2 LQKENI. The CDR3 contains 13 residues. The germline V and J ends were trimmed by 4 bases and 0 bases, with 5 bases remaining between them. The DNA for the CDR3 is TGTGCCAGCTCACGACTGAGCACAGATACGCAGTATTTT. Translating gives CASSRLSTDTQYF.

In the case of this clonotype: Compared with germline, one end of the junction differs, possibly owing to a read error. J is TRBJ2-2 and V is TRBV2; D may be TRBD1 (5 bases). The CDR3 is 16 residues long. Per germline, CDR1 SNHLY and CDR2 FYNNEI. The CDR3 coding sequence is TGTGCCAGCAGGGAAGAGGCCAGGGTACGAACCGGGGAGCTGTTTTTT. Its translation: CASREEARVRTGELFF.

This chain joins TRBV27 and TRBJ2-7, with D perhaps TRBD1 or TRBD2 (6 bases each). The length of the CDR3 is 15 residues. The germline V gene has CDR1 MNHEY and CDR2 SMNVEV (reference sequence). Trimming pared 6 bases from V and 2 bases from J, leaving 17 bases between. The DNA of the CDR3 is TGTGCCAGCAGCCCCGGAGGGGGATCTACCTACGAGCAGTACTTC. Protein sequence: CASSPGGGSTYEQYF.

There are a few counts of this clonotype. The V and J genes are TRBV4-3 and TRBJ1-1; D remains ambiguous. The CDR3 is made up of 14 amino acids. V lost 5 bases and J lost 4, with 14 bases in between. The germline V gene encodes CDR1 LGHNA and CDR2 YSLEER. CDR3 loop: CASSNRHGLTEAFF. DNA of the CDR3: TGCGCCAGCAGCAACCGTCATGGACTCACTGAAGCTTTCTTT.

The chain is built from TRBV14 and TRBJ2-7; the D gene could be TRBD1 or TRBD2 (5 bases each). Trimming left V 1 base short and J 3 bases short, with 13 bases between. The CDR3 has 15 residues. The germline CDR1 and CDR2 sequences are SGHDN and FVKESK. The CDR3 DNA follows: TGTGCCAGCAGCCAAGTGGGGGTCCTCCACTACGAGCAGTACTTC. The encoded protein is CASSQVGVLHYEQYF.

The V and J genes are TRBV29-1 and TRBJ1-1; D gene uncertain. There are 15 residues in the CDR3. Germline V gene lookup returns CDR1 SQVTM and CDR2 ANQGSEA. V lost 4 bases to trimming and J lost 0 bases, with 15 bases between them. The CDR3 region is CSVGGRLTMNTEAFF. In nucleotides, the CDR3 is TGCAGCGTTGGGGGAAGACTGACCATGAACACTGAAGCTTTCTTT.

The chain uses TRBV24-1 and TRBJ2-5; possibly TRBD1 for D (6 bases). The length of the CDR3 is 15 residues. Trimming stripped 3 bases from V and 5 bases from J, with 15 bases between. Germline CDR1 KGHDR, CDR2 SFDVKD. The CDR3 is CATSDPRQGIETQYF. The CDR3 DNA follows: TGTGCCACCAGTGATCCCCGGCAGGGGATTGAGACCCAGTACTTC.

J is TRBJ1-2 and V is TRBV7-9; maybe TRBD1 (6 bases). This CDR3 is built from 14 residues. Germline V CDR1 and CDR2: SEHNR, FQNEAQ (reference sequence). Trimming took off 5 bases at V and 0 bases at J, with 10 bases between the two ends. The CDR3 nucleotides are TGTGCCAGCAGCCTCCGGACAGCTAACTATGGCTACACCTTC. This encodes CASSLRTANYGYTF.

This clonotype was seen once. The J gene is TRBJ2-7, the V gene TRBV10-3; 9 nucleotides line up with TRBD1. The CDR3 contains 16 residues. The ends lost 0 bases at V and 1 base at J; junction bases unmatched: 4. The germline gives CDR1 ENHRY, CDR2 SYGVKD. The CDR3 DNA follows: TGTGCCATCAGTGAGTCGCGGACAGGGGATTCCTACGAGCAGTACTTC. Protein sequence: CAISESRTGDSYEQYF.

On this clonotype: Sequence at one end of the junction differs from germline and may be a read error. The chain uses TRBV7-7 and TRBJ2-1; D is perhaps TRBD2 (5 bases). Germline V lookup: CDR1 SSHAT, CDR2 FNYEAQ (reference sequence). The CDR3 length is 13 residues. The DNA of the CDR3 is TGTGCTAGCAGCTTAGCGCAGGATTTTGAGCAGTTCTTC. Translation: CASSLAQDFEQFF.

This clonotype was detected a few times. The chain employs TRBV29-1 and TRBJ1-5; 10 bases are shared with TRBD1. CDR3 length: 13 residues. Germline CDR1 and CDR2: SQVTM and ANQGSEA. V trimming: 4 bases; J trimming: 5 bases; junction bases outside the gene matches: 2. The CDR3 reads CSVGQGADQPQHF. DNA for the CDR3: TGCAGCGTTGGACAGGGGGCTGATCAGCCCCAGCATTTT.